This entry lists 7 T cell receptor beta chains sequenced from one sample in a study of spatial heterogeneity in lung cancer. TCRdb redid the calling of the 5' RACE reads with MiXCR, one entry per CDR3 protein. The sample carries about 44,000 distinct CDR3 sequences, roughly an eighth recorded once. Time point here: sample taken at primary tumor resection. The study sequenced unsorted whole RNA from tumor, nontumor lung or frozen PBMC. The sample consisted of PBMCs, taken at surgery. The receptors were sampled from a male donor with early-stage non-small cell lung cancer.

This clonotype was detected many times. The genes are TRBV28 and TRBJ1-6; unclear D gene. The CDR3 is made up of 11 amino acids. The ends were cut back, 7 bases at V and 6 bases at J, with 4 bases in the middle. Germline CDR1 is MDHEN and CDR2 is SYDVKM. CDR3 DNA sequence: TGTGCCAGCACAACTAATTCACCCCTCCACTTT. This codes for CASTTNSPLHF.

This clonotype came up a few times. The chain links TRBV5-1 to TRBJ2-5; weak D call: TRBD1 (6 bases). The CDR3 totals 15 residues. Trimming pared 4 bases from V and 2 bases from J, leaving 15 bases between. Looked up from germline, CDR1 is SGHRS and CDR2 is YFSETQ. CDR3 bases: TGCGCCAGCAGCGCAAACACAGGGTCGCAAGAGACCCAGTACTTC. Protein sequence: CASSANTGSQETQYF.

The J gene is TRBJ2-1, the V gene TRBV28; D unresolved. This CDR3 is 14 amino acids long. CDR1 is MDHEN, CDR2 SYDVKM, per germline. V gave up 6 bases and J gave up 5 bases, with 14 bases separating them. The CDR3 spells CASRESGEDNEQFF. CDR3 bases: TGTGCCAGCAGGGAAAGTGGGGAAGACAATGAGCAGTTCTTC. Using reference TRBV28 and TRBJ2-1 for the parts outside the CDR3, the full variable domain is DVKVTQSSRYLVKRTGEKVFLECVQDMDHENMFWYRQDPGLGLRLIYFSYDVKMKEKGDIPEGYSVSREKKERFSLILESASTNQTSMYLCASRESGEDNEQFFGPGTRLTVL.

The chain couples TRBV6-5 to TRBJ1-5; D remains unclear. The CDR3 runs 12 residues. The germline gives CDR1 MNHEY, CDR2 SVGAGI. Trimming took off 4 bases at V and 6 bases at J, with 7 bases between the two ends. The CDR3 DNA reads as TGTGCCAGCAGTTCCAATACTCAGCCCCAGCATTTT. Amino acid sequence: CASSSNTQPQHF.

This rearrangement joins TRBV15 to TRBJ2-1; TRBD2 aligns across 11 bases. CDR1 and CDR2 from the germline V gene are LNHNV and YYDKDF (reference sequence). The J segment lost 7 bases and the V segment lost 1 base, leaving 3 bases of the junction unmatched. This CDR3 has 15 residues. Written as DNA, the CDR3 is TGTGCCACCAGCAGAGGTACTAGCGGGGGAAATGAGCAGTTCTTC. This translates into CATSRGTSGGNEQFF.

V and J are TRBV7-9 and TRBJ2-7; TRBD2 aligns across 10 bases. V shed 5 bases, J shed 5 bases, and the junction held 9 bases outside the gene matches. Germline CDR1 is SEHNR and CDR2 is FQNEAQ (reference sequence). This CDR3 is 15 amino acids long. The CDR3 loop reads CASSPRRLAGDEQYF. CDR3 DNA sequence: TGTGCCAGCAGCCCGAGACGGCTAGCGGGAGACGAGCAGTACTTC.

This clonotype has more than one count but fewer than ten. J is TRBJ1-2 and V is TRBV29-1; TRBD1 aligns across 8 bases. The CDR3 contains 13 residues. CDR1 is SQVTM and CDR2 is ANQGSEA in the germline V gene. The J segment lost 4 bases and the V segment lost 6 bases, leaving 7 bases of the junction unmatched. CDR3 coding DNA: TGCAGCGTATTCGGACAGGGCGTCTATGGCTACACCTTC. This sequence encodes CSVFGQGVYGYTF.